The sequence of this T cell receptor (beta chain) was determined in a study of T cell repertoires in cytomegalovirus infection (dated by TCRdb to between 2017 and 2020). Regarding the study in general: Because public TCR beta signatures pointed to carriage of CMV infection together with the matching HLA type, the HLA type of each donor mattered for the analysis. Summary of the overall study and its limitations: The ex vivo response was dominated by HLA-C-restricted CMV-specific TCR beta clonotypes, which also provided the single most frequent clonotype in two of eight donors. Carriers of CMV infection plus the relevant HLA type were discriminated by the cumulative frequency of public TCR beta family members in the study cohort and in an independent roughly 370-donor cohort.

Its CDR3 holds 14 amino acids, cysteine through phenylalanine. Only the CDR3 DNA is retained, 42 bases long and in frame from the first base. Germline trimming: 6 bases from V, 3 bases from J; junction bases outside gene matches: 7. The germline V gene (reference sequence) provides CDR1 LNHDA and CDR2 SQIVND. This clonotype was seen repeatedly, ten times or more. The antigen this receptor binds is unknown. Within one base of it there is no much larger clone, and no base qualities were kept. Instrument used: Illumina HiSeq 1500. TCRdb trimmed the raw reads at Q25, called clones with MiXCR and kept productive beta chains. Rows with a matching CDR3 protein are joined into one entry that keeps the most common DNA and genes. The sample includes fewer than 250,000 distinct CDR3 sequences, with roughly 12% observed a single time. The ten largest make up approximately 1.6% of the sample.

Sequenced: PBMCs. The chain employs TRBV19 and TRBJ2-5; TRBD1 lines up with 7 middle nucleotides. This clonotype was sampled from a human donor in good health (CMV status not recorded). Some clones in this sample may be carry-over from other donors' samples. The CDR3 in this case is CASRKTGTEETQYF. The bases read TGTGCCAGTAGGAAGACAGGGACCGAAGAGACCCAGTACTTC.